The 15 T cell receptor beta chains reported below all come from one sample, sequenced in a study of T cells and Merkel cell carcinoma outcomes. Generated by immunoSEQ multiplex PCR, the TCRdb table keeps only in-frame clones and is missing some. Found here are 470 or so clones, about 91% of them singletons; the top ten hold more than 8.5%. The sequenced sample consisted of tumor tissue from Merkel cell carcinoma. The receptors derive from a human donor with Merkel cell carcinoma.

CDR3 sequence reads: CASSLSGRELFF. The CDR3 nucleotides are TGTGCCAGCAGTTTATCAGGGAGGGAGCTGTTTTTT. The gene calls are TRBV27 and TRBJ2-2; the D is unclear. V was trimmed by 0 bases and J by 9 bases, leaving 5 bases between them. The CDR3 is made up of 12 amino acids. Germline loops: CDR1 MNHEY, CDR2 SMNVEV (reference sequence).

The genes are TRBV9 and TRBJ2-5; D is tentatively TRBD1 or TRBD2 (6 bases each). This CDR3 is 14 amino acids long. CDR1 is SGDLS and CDR2 is YYNGEE in the germline V gene. V lost 3 bases to trimming and J lost 5 bases, with 14 bases between them. The CDR3 DNA reads as TGTGCCAGCAGCGCAGCGGTAGGGGGGGAGACCCAGTACTTC. Protein: CASSAAVGGETQYF. Full variable domain (missing parts from reference TRBV9 and TRBJ2-5): DSGVTQTPKHLITATGQRVTLRCSPRSGDLSVYWYQQSLDQGLQFLIQYYNGEERAKGNILERFSAQQFPDLHSELNLSSLELGDSALYFCASSAAVGGETQYFGPGTRLLVL.

The chain is built from TRBV5-1 and TRBJ2-6, with D perhaps matching TRBD1 (5 bases). The CDR3 sequence is 17 residues long. Trimming left V 0 bases short and J 4 bases short, with 14 bases between. Per germline, CDR1 SGHRS and CDR2 YFSETQ. CDR3 DNA: TGCGCCAGCAGCTTGGACGCTCAGGGCTCCGGGGCCAACGTCCTGACTTTC. Residues: CASSLDAQGSGANVLTF.

The chain combines TRBV5-1 with TRBJ2-2; D possibly corresponds to TRBD1 (5 bases). Trimming cost V 5 bases and J 5 bases, with 10 bases left between them. Germline loops: CDR1 SGHRS, CDR2 YFSETQ. This CDR3 is built from 13 residues. CDR3 sequence (DNA): TGCGCCAGCAGGGACACACAAACCGGGGAGCTGTTTTTT. Translated: CASRDTQTGELFF.

A remark on this clone: The DNA is omitted, as the CDR3 cannot be located on it reliably, and the CDR3 follows TCRdb's listing. The chain recombines TRBV29-1 with TRBJ1-2. Germline CDR1 SQVTM, CDR2 ANQGSEA. The CDR3 totals 11 residues, both ends included. The CDR3 loop is CSVGFGAKSTF.

The V and J genes are TRBV6-5 and TRBJ2-7; TRBD1 matches 8 bases. The CDR3 loop spans 14 amino acids. V shed 6 bases and J 5 bases; nucleotides not matched to a gene: 9. Germline V CDR1 and CDR2: MNHEY, SVGAGI. The CDR3 region is CASSPTGVGDEQYF. The CDR3 DNA reads as TGTGCCAGCAGCCCGACAGGGGTAGGCGACGAGCAGTACTTC.

The chain combines TRBV4-2 with TRBJ1-5; 7 nucleotides match TRBD1. Germline-derived CDR1 and CDR2 are LGHNA and YNFKEQ. V dropped 2 bases and J dropped 5; count of bases not matched to a gene: 6. The CDR3 covers 15 residues. This CDR3 reads CASSQPGQVDQPQHF. The CDR3 coding sequence is TGTGCCAGCAGCCAACCCGGACAGGTTGATCAGCCCCAGCATTTT.

The rearrangement joins TRBV4-3 to TRBJ2-1; TRBD2 matches 10 bases. V lost 3 bases and J lost 7; bases outside the gene matches: 15. The germline V gene encodes CDR1 LGHNA and CDR2 YSLEER. CDR3 length: 18 amino acids. As DNA, the CDR3 is TGCGCCAGCAGCCATGTCTTTCAGAGCGGGGGGGGCCCTAATGAGCAGTTCTTC. Its protein product is CASSHVFQSGGGPNEQFF.

CDR3 in amino acids: CASSLGQGASLYGYTF. CDR3 DNA sequence: TGTGCCAGCAGCTTGGGGCAGGGGGCCTCCCTCTATGGCTACACCTTC. V is TRBV5-4 and J is TRBJ1-2; TRBD1 matches at 8 bases. Germline V gene lookup returns CDR1 SGHNT and CDR2 YYREEE (reference sequence). The junction had 8 bases not matched to a gene; V was cut back by 0 bases and J by 4 bases. The CDR3 covers 16 residues.

The chain joins TRBV27 to TRBJ1-2; no clear D gene. Per germline, CDR1 MNHEY and CDR2 SMNVEV (reference sequence). The CDR3 sequence is 11 residues long. The V end was cut by 11 bases, the J end by 7 bases, with 14 bases between. The chain's CDR3 is CASFGTGGYTF. In DNA form, the CDR3 reads TGTGCCTCCTTCGGTACGGGTGGCTACACCTTC.

The chain carries TRBV13 and TRBJ1-1; a weak D match, TRBD1 (5 bases). Trimming took 6 bases from V and 5 from J, leaving 10 bases between them. This CDR3 region has 12 residues. CDR1 and CDR2 from the germline V gene are PRHDT and FYEKMQ (reference sequence). CDR3 in amino acids: CASRAGGTEAFF. CDR3 nucleotides: TGTGCCAGCAGGGCCGGGGGGACTGAAGCTTTCTTT.

This clone was recorded only once. This rearrangement joins TRBV7-9 to TRBJ2-2; TRBD2 aligns across 8 bases. The ends lost 6 bases at V and 5 bases at J; junction bases unmatched: 14. The CDR3 has 17 amino acids. Germline CDR1 SEHNR, CDR2 FQNEAQ (reference sequence). As DNA, the CDR3 is TGTGCCAGCAGTTCCTATGAGCGGGAGAGGCGGACCGGGGAGCTGTTTTTT. Its translation: CASSSYERERRTGELFF.

This clone has just one count. The sample holds other DNA sequences that translate to the same CDR3. CDR3 sequence reads: CASSSGGLYGEDRETQYF. The CDR3 nucleotides are TGTGCCAGCAGCTCGGGCGGGCTATACGGGGAGGACAGGGAGACCCAGTACTTC. The V call is TRBV5-4, the J call TRBJ2-5; tentatively, D is TRBD1 (7 bases). CDR1 is SGHNT, CDR2 YYREEE, per germline (reference sequence). Trimming cost V 3 bases and J 5 bases, with 26 bases left between them. This CDR3 spans 18 amino acids.

Notes on this clone: A much more abundant neighbour one base away suggests this may be a read error. The chain recombines TRBV5-4 with TRBJ2-5; 10 positions match TRBD2. Germline V gives CDR1 SGHNT, CDR2 YYREEE (reference sequence). J gave up 4 bases and V 2 bases, and 8 bases lay outside the gene matches. This CDR3 comprises 16 residues. The CDR3 spells CASSFKLAGRTETQYF. Here the CDR3 DNA reads TGTGCCAGCAGCTTCAAACTAGCGGGAAGGACAGAGACCCAGTACTTC.

This clone was seen only a few times. This chain links TRBV29-1 with TRBJ1-2, with D possibly matching TRBD1 (5 bases). The CDR3 is 11 residues long. Germline-derived CDR1 and CDR2 are SQVTM and ANQGSEA. Between the trimmed V and J ends, which lost 5 bases and 2 bases, there was a span of 6 bases. Here the CDR3 DNA reads TGCAGCGTTTACAGGAACTATGGCTACACCTTC. It codes for CSVYRNYGYTF.